Listed here are 4 T cell receptor beta chains from one sample, sequenced in a study of blood T cell repertoires in COVID-19. The table came from immunoSEQ multiplex PCR; TCRdb's copy has only in-frame clones and leaves some out. This sample yields about 240,000 clones, of which around 80% are seen a single time; roughly 3.4% belongs to the top ten. The sequenced sample was peripheral blood. Every receptor here comes from a woman aged 18-29 years with acute or convalescent COVID-19.

V and J are TRBV5-8 and TRBJ2-3; TRBD1 matches 7 bases. Germline V gene data show CDR1 as SGHTS and CDR2 as YDEGEE. The CDR3 spans 19 residues. Unmatched junction bases numbered 20, after V lost 4 bases and J lost 3 bases. The CDR3 nucleotides are TGTGCCAGCAGCGGGGTCGGTCAGGGGGTTGTATCCCTAACAGATACGCAGTATTTT. This translates into CASSGVGQGVVSLTDTQYF.

V and J are TRBV7-2 and TRBJ2-3, with D maybe TRBD2 (5 bases). CDR1 is SGHTA, CDR2 FQGNSA, per germline. V lost 5 bases, J lost 0 bases, and 15 bases lay in between. The CDR3 runs to 16 residues. Written as DNA, the CDR3 is TGTGCCAGCAGCCTACGGAGGTCGCCTAGCACAGATACGCAGTATTTT. Its protein product is CASSLRRSPSTDTQYF.

V usage is TRBV4-3 and J usage is TRBJ2-5; 9 bases match TRBD2. The CDR3 length is 17 residues. The ends lost 6 bases at V and 9 bases at J; junction bases unmatched: 20. Germline lookup yields CDR1 LGHNA and CDR2 YSLEER. The CDR3 bases are TGCGCCAGCAGTCCCGCGCGAGCGGGAGGAATCTTTTTGGCCCAGTACTTC. Translation gives CASSPARAGGIFLAQYF.

The V call is TRBV7-9, the J call TRBJ1-2; unclear D gene. CDR3 length: 13 amino acids. Trimming took 5 bases from V and 0 from J, leaving 7 bases between them. Germline CDR1 and CDR2: SEHNR and FQNEAQ (reference sequence). The CDR3 DNA follows: TGTGCCAGCAGCCCCGTTGCTAACTATGGCTACACCTTC. It translates to CASSPVANYGYTF.